This T cell receptor beta chain came from a study of Ad26.COV2.S vaccination and SARS-CoV-2 variants. Only in-frame clones appear in the TCRdb table, and some are missing; sequencing was by immunoSEQ multiplex PCR. Among 450,000 to 550,000 clones listed, 85% to 90% were seen once. Trimming at V came to 6 bases and at J to 0 bases, leaving 8 bases not matched to a gene. Germline V gene sequence: CDR1 MRHNA, CDR2 SNTAGT. The CDR3 has 15 residues. Only one count was recorded for this clone. Treatment meaning: some 20 received Ad26.COV2.S at low or high dose, single or two shots; five or six received placebo; per-sample allocation not given. Sampling occurred on day 63 after the first vaccine or placebo injection.

Sequencing used peripheral blood, obtained in a trial of Ad26.COV2.S vaccine versus placebo. The sequence derives from a person aged 18-65 years who received the Ad26.COV2.S COVID-19 vaccine or a placebo. The J gene is TRBJ2-7, the V gene TRBV6-4; 7 bases are a match to TRBD2. The CDR3 DNA follows: TGTGCCAGCAGCCTAGTGGGGAGGGACTCCTACGAGCAGTACTTC. Translating it yields CASSLVGRDSYEQYF.